Below, 2 T cell receptor beta chains from the same sample are listed, as sequenced in a study of control samples from healthy donors and cancer patients. The method was immunoSEQ multiplex PCR; TCRdb's version includes in-frame clones alone and lacks a portion of them. The data show 100,000 to 150,000 clones, roughly 90% seen once. The specimen sequenced was blood. These TCRs come from a man in his late teens or twenties in good health.

V and J are TRBV2 and TRBJ2-1, with 7 bases matching TRBD2. Germline CDR1 is SNHLY and CDR2 is FYNNEI. Trimming took 7 bases from V and 4 from J; bases not matched to a gene: 10. The CDR3 runs 15 residues. CDR3: CASMVGLAAYNEQFF. The CDR3 nucleotides read TGTGCCAGCATGGTAGGGCTAGCGGCTTACAATGAGCAGTTCTTC.

In regard to this clone: This CDR3 is also generated by other DNA sequences in the sample. The genes are TRBV11-2 and TRBJ1-5; D possibly corresponds to TRBD1 (5 bases). V was shortened by 1 base and J by 7 bases, with 8 bases between the two germline ends. The CDR3 spans 13 residues. Germline CDR1 SGHAT, CDR2 FQNNGV. The DNA for the CDR3 is TGTGCCAGCAGCTTAGTAGGGGACCAGCCCCAGCATTTT. Its protein product is CASSLVGDQPQHF.